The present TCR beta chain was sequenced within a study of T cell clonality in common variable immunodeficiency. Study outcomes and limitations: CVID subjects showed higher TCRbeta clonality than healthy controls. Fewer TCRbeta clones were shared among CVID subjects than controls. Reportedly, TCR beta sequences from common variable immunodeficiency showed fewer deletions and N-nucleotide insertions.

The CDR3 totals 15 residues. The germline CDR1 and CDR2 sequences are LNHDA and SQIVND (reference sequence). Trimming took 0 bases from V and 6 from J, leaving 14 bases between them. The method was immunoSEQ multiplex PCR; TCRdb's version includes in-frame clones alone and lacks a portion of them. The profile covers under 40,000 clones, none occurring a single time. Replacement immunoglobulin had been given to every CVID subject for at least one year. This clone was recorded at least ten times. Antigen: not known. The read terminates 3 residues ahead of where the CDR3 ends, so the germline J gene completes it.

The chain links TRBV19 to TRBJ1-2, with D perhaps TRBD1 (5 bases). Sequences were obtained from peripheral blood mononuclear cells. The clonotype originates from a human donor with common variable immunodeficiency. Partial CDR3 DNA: TGTGCCAGTAGTATAGAAACAGGCCTGGGCGATGGC. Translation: CASSIETGLGDG. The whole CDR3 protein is CASSIETGLGDGYTF.